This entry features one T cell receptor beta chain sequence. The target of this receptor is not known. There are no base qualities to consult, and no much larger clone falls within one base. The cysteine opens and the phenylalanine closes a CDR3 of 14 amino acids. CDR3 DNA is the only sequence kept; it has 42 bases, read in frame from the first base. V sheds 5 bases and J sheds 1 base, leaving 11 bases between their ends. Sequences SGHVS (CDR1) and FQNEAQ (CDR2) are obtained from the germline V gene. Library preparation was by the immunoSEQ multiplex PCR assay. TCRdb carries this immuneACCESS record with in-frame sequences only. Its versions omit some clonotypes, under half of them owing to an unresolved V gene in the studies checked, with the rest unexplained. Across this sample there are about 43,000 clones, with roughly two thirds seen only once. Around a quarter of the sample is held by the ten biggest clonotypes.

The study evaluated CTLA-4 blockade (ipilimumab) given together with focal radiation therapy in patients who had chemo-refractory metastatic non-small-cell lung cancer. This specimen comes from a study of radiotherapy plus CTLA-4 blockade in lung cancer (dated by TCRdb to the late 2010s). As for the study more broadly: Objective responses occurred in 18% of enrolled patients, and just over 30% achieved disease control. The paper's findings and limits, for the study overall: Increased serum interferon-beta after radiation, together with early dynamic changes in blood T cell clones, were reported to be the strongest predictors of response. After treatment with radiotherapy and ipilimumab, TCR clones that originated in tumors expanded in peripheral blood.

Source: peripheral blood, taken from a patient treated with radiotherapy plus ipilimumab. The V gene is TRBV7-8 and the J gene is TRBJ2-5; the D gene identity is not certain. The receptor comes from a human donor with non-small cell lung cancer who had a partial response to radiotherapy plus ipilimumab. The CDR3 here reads CASSARGLQETQYF. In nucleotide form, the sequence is TGTGCCAGCAGCGCGAGAGGTCTCCAAGAGACCCAGTACTTC.